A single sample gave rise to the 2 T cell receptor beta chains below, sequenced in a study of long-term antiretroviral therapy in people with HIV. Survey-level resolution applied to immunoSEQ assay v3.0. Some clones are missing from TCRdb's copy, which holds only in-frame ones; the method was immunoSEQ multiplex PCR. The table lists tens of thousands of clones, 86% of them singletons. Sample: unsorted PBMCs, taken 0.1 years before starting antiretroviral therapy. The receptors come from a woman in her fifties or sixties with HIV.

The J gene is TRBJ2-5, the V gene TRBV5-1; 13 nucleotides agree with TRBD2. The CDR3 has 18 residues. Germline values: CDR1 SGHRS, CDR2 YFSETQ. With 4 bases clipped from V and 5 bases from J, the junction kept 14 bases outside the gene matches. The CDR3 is CASSGRLAGGFVRETQYF. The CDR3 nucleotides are TGCGCCAGCAGCGGGAGACTAGCGGGGGGCTTTGTGCGGGAGACCCAGTACTTC.

In DNA form, the CDR3 reads TGTGCCAGCAGCCCCCTAGGGCGAAATGAGCAGTTCTTC. Residues: CASSPLGRNEQFF. V and J are TRBV5-8 and TRBJ2-1; D unclear. The V gene lost 4 bases and the J gene lost 7 bases, with 12 bases spanning the gap. This CDR3 spans 13 amino acids. Per germline, CDR1 SGHTS and CDR2 YDEGEE.